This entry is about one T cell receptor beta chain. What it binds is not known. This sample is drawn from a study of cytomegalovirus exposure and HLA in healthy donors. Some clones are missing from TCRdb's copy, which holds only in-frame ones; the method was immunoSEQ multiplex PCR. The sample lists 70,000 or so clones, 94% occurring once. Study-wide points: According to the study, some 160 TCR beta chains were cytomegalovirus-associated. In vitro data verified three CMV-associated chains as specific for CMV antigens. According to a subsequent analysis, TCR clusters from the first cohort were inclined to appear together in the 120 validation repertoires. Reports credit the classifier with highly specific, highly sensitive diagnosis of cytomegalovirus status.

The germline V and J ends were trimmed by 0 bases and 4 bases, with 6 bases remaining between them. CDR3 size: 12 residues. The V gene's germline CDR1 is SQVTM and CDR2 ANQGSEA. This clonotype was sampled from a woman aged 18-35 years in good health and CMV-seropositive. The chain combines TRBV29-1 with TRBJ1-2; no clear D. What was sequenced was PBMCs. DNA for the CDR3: TGCAGCGTTGAAGACAAGCCCTATGGCTACACCTTC. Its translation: CSVEDKPYGYTF.